Included here is one T cell receptor (beta chain) sequence, with context. This clone was detected a few times. Its binding antigen is unknown. Qualities for individual bases were not recorded, and no much larger clone is one base off. This sample was included in a study of a mutant IDH1 vaccine in newly diagnosed glioma listed by TCRdb under 2021. Broadly, across the study: Patients received eight vaccinations in weeks 1, 3, 5, 7, 11, 15, 19 and 23, corresponding to visits V03 through V10. Vaccination began 4-6 weeks after radiotherapy alone, or alongside temozolomide cycles in the chemotherapy-containing groups. The 30 to 40 treated patients were 62.5% male and around 40% female, with a mean age of around 40 years. Prior to enrollment, patients had been given standard therapy consisting of radiotherapy alone, temozolomide alone, or radiochemotherapy with temozolomide, with the combination given to most patients. Six visits were used for peripheral blood collection: V03 (baseline), V05, V07, V10, V12 and V13. Longitudinal TCRB deep sequencing was performed for 25 to 30 treated patients wherever samples were available for exploratory analyses.

Sample time point, as interpreted from the label and publication: week 23, last vaccination. Each vaccine dose, consisting of 300 ug of a 20-mer mutant IDH1 peptide in Montanide, was administered subcutaneously with topical imiquimod. Newly diagnosed WHO grade 3 or 4 IDH1-mutant astrocytomas showing loss of nuclear ATRX were present in the donors. The samples were drawn from NOA16, a multicentre, single-arm, open-label phase I trial in Germany that tested a mutant IDH1 peptide vaccine in humans for the first time. Genomic DNA for TCRB sequencing was isolated from EDTA blood with the DNeasy Blood and Tissue Kit. Preparation of the library involved the immunoSEQ multiplex PCR assay. Following the manufacturer's protocol, the hsTCRB Kit was used to amplify rearranged TCR beta chain sequences. An Illumina MiSeq was used to sequence the TCRB libraries. The original pipeline was this. The kit vendor's proprietary platform handled demultiplexing, trimming and gene mapping. What TCRdb holds here is the immuneACCESS table cut down to in-frame rearrangements. Part of the clones is not present; checked against another copy, under half of the missing clones reflect an unresolved V gene, and the others are unexplained. V, J and clone size are those of that table, while D and trimming were read from the DNA. The sample table lists roughly 38,000 clones, roughly 79% of them with a count of one. Clones ranked in the top ten supply 6.3% of the sample.

General findings and caveats noted by the study authors: Immune responses induced by the vaccine were seen in 93.3% of patients across multiple MHC alleles. Availability determined which PBMC samples were chosen for TCRB deep sequencing. The authors noted that analyses of patient blood samples could not be reproduced because of sample limitations. Changes in the top peripheral T cell clonotypes picked up by TCRB sequencing did not appear to be linked to pseudoprogression.

The clonotype originates from a woman aged 40 to 55 with glioma. Some clones in this sample may be carry-over from other donors' samples. The starting material was PBMCs, obtained from a glioma patient whose treatment included an IDH1 peptide vaccine.

In nucleotide form, the sequence is TGCGCCAGCAGCCTAGACAGAGCCCTTAATCAGCCCCAGCATTTT. Its translation is CASSLDRALNQPQHF. Recombination connected TRBV4-3 to TRBJ1-5; TRBD1 is a possible D gene, resting on 5 matching bases. The germline V gene gives CDR1 as LGHNA and CDR2 as YSLEER. Between the V and J ends, shortened by 4 bases and 4 bases respectively, the junction contains 14 bases. Its CDR3 holds 15 amino acids, cysteine through phenylalanine. CDR3 DNA only is kept here, 45 bases in frame from base 1.